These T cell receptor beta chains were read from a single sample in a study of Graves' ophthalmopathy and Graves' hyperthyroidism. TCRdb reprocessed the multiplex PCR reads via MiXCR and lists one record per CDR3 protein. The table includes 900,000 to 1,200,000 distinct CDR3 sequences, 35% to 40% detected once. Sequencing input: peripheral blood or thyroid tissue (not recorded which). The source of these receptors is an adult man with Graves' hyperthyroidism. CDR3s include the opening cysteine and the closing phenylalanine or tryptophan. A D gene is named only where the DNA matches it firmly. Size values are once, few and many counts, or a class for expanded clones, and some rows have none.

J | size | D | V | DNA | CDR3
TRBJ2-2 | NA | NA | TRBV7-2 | TGTGCCAGCAGGAATACGGGACAGCGGGCCGGGGAGCCGTTTTTT | CASRNTGQRAGEPFF
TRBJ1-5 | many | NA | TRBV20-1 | TGCAGTGCTATAGGGAATAGCAATCAGCCCCAGCATTTT | CSAIGNSNQPQHF
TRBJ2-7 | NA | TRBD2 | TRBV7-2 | TGTGCCAGCAGCTTAAAGTCGGCTAGCGGGAGTCCCGAGCAGTACTTC | CASSLKSASGSPEQYF
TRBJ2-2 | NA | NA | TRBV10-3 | TGTGCCAGCAGTTTTAAACTTGGGTATCTATCCACCGGGGAGCTGTTTTTT | CASSFKLGYLSTGELFF
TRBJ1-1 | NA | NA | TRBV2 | TGTGCCAGCAGTGAAGAACGGGGTAGCTTTTTCACTGAAGCTTTCTTT | CASSEERGSFFTEAFF
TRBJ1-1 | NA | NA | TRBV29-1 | TGCAGCGTGAGTAGGGGAGCTGAAGCTTTCTTT | CSVSRGAEAFF
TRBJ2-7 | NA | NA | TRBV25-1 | TGTGCCAGCAGCGGTGGAATCCCCTCCTACGAGCAGTACTTC | CASSGGIPSYEQYF
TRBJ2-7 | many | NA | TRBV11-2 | TGTGCCAGCAGCTTGTACAGGGATCCTAGCTCCTACGAGCAGTACTTC | CASSLYRDPSSYEQYF
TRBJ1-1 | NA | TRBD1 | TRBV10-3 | TGTGCCATCAAGGCGGGGACAGGAGAAGTGACTGAAGCTTTCTTT | CAIKAGTGEVTEAFF
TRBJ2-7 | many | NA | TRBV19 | TGTGCCAGTAGTCCCCCGGGACTGCCTGCCTACGAGCAGTACTTC | CASSPPGLPAYEQYF
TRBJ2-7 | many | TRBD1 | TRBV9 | TGTGCCAGCAGCGAGGGGACAGGGGAAACCTACGAGCAGTACTTC | CASSEGTGETYEQYF
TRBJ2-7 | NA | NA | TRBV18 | TGTGCCAGCTCACCACCGGTAACGGGAGTCCACGAGCAGTACTTC | CASSPPVTGVHEQYF
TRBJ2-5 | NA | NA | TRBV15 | TGTGCCACCAGCAGAGATCGCAAAGCCATCCAAGAGACCCAGTACTTC | CATSRDRKAIQETQYF
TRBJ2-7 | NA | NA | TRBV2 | TGTGCCAGCGGATCGGTGACGAGCACAAGGGGCTACGAGCAGTACTTC | CASGSVTSTRGYEQYF
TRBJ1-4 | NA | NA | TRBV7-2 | TGTGCCAGCAGCCGGGGGTCCTCCGTGGATGGAAAACTGTTTTTT | CASSRGSSVDGKLFF
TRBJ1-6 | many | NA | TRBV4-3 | TGCGCCAGCAGCCAAGCACCCAGGGCCGGGAATTCACCCCTCCACTTT | CASSQAPRAGNSPLHF
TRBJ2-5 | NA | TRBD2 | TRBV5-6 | TGTGCCAGCAGCTCGACTAGCGCTAGGGAGACCCAGTACTTC | CASSSTSARETQYF
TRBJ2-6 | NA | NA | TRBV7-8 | TGTGCCAGCAGTAAAAGCCCTGGGGCCAACGTCCTGACTTTC | CASSKSPGANVLTF
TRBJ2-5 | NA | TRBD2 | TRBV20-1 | TGCAGTGCCAGGACTAGCGAGGCGGTGACCCAGTACTTC | CSARTSEAVTQYF
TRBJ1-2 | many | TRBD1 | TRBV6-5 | TGTGCCAGCAGCGCGACAGGGTACCACTATGGCTACACCTTC | CASSATGYHYGYTF
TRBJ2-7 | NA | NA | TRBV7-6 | TGTGCCAGCAGCACCGGGGGCAACTACGAGCAGTACTTC | CASSTGGNYEQYF
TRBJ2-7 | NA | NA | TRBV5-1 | TGCGCCAGCAGCTTGGAGGCAACATCAACCTACGAGCAGTACTTC | CASSLEATSTYEQYF
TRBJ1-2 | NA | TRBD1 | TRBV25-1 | TGTGCCAGCCGGGGACAGGGGGCGCGAGGCTACACCTTC | CASRGQGARGYTF
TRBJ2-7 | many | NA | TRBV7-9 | TGTGCCAGCAGCTTAGGTATTGGACAAATATCCTACGAGCAGTACTTC | CASSLGIGQISYEQYF
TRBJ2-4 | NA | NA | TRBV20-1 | TGCAGTGCTAGGGGGGGTCCGGAAAACATTCAGTACTTC | CSARGGPENIQYF
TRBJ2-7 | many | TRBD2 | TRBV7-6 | TGTGCCAGCAGCCCCGGCGTAGCGGGGACCGGGTTGGACGAGCAGTACTTC | CASSPGVAGTGLDEQYF
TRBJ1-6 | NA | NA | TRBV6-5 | TGTGCCAGGAGCCCTCCGGGGGGCCAGTATTCACCCCTCCACTTT | CARSPPGGQYSPLHF
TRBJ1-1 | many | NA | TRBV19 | TGTGCCAGTAGTATAGATCAGATCCGGACTGAAGCTTTCTTT | CASSIDQIRTEAFF
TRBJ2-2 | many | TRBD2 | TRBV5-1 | TGCGCCAGCAGAACTAGCGGACTTAACACCGGGGAGCTGTTTTTT | CASRTSGLNTGELFF
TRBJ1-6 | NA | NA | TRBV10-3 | TGTGCCATCAGTGACCGGACTAGCGGGAATTCACCCCTCCACTTT | CAISDRTSGNSPLHF
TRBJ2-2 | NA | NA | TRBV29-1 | TGCAGCTTTAGGAGGTCGGGGGGGGAGCTGTTTTTT | CSFRRSGGELFF
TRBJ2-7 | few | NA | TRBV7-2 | TGTGCCAGCAGCCTGGTGGAGGGTCCCTACGAGCAGTACTTC | CASSLVEGPYEQYF